Presented here are 21 T cell receptor beta chains from one specimen sequenced in a study of blood T cell repertoires in COVID-19. Measured with immunoSEQ multiplex PCR; TCRdb has only the in-frame clones, and not every one. The sample consists of roughly 670,000 clones, about 87% of them appearing once. The sequenced sample was peripheral blood. The receptors were gathered from a woman aged 18 to 35 with acute or convalescent COVID-19.

The chain joins TRBV5-3 to TRBJ1-2; TRBD1 is a possible D gene (5 bases). TRBV5-3 is labeled an ORF, and its function is uncertain. The CDR3 sequence is 13 residues long. Trimming took 2 bases from V and 7 from J, leaving 12 bases between them. CDR3 bases: TGTGCCAGAAGCTTAAGGGCAGGGCTTGGCTACACCTTC. It encodes CARSLRAGLGYTF.

V gene TRBV12-3 or TRBV12-4 combines with J gene TRBJ1-4; D is possibly TRBD1 (5 bases). The CDR3 is 13 residues long. V lost 4 bases to trimming and J lost 6 bases, with 9 bases between them. The CDR3 DNA reads TGTGCCAGCAGTTGGGGGGGTCATGAAAAACTGTTTTTT. As protein: CASSWGGHEKLFF.

This clone was seen only once. CDR3 sequence (DNA): TGCGCCAGCAGCCAAGATTTCCCGAGCTCCTACAATGAGCAGTTCTTC. This encodes CASSQDFPSSYNEQFF. V and J are TRBV4-3 and TRBJ2-1; D not certain. Trimming cost V 0 bases and J 0 bases, with 9 bases left between them. Germline V gives CDR1 LGHNA, CDR2 YSLEER. The CDR3 runs to 16 residues.

The chain combines TRBV19 with TRBJ1-1; 7 bases are shared with TRBD1. The CDR3 is 20 amino acids. Trimming took 3 bases from V and 0 from J; bases not matched to a gene: 19. The V gene's germline CDR1 is LNHDA and CDR2 SQIVND (reference sequence). The CDR3 protein is CASSMGRWTGNSGVNTEAFF. The CDR3 DNA reads TGTGCCAGTAGTATGGGCCGATGGACAGGCAATTCGGGGGTGAACACTGAAGCTTTCTTT.

The CDR3 DNA reads TGCGCCAGCAGCTTAACAGACCGTGAGAAACTGTTTTTT. Its translation: CASSLTDREKLFF. The chain links TRBV5-1 to TRBJ1-4, with D uncertain. Trimming removed 2 bases at V and 11 bases at J, with 13 bases between. Germline values: CDR1 SGHRS, CDR2 YFSETQ. The CDR3 covers 13 residues.

The chain joins TRBV7-3 to TRBJ2-5; 8 nucleotides line up with TRBD1. This CDR3 is 16 amino acids long. V shed 2 bases and J 5 bases; nucleotides not matched to a gene: 10. Per the germline V gene, CDR1 is SGHTA and CDR2 is FQGTGA. CDR3 DNA: TGTGCCAGCAGCTTATATGCCAGGGGGCTGGGGGAGACCCAGTACTTC. Translating gives CASSLYARGLGETQYF.

J is TRBJ1-1 and V is TRBV5-5, with 9 bases that match TRBD1. The CDR3 extends over 14 amino acids. After removal of 4 bases from V and 7 bases from J, the junction contained 8 bases not matched to a gene. Germline CDR1 and CDR2: SGHKS and YYEKEE (reference sequence). CDR3: CASSPWDRAGEAFF. CDR3 in DNA: TGTGCCAGCAGCCCCTGGGACAGGGCGGGTGAAGCTTTCTTT.

CDR3 in DNA: TGTGCCAGCCGACTAGCGGTGGTCTACGAGCAGTACTTC. Translation gives CASRLAVVYEQYF. The chain is built from TRBV2 and TRBJ2-7, with 9 bases lining up with TRBD2. Germline assignment: CDR1 SNHLY and CDR2 FYNNEI. The V gene end was trimmed by 8 bases and the J gene end by 3 bases; junction bases not matched to a gene: 5. The CDR3 is made up of 13 amino acids.

Comments on this clone: Other DNA sequences in the sample encode the same CDR3. The chain carries TRBV5-4 and TRBJ2-2, with D tentatively TRBD1 (7 bases). This CDR3 has 14 amino acids. V lost 0 bases and J 5 bases, leaving 8 bases between the germline ends. Germline V gives CDR1 SGHNT, CDR2 YYREEE (reference sequence). CDR3 region: CASSLAGGTGELFF. CDR3 sequence (DNA): TGTGCCAGCAGCTTGGCAGGGGGGACCGGGGAGCTGTTTTTT.

J is TRBJ2-7 and V is TRBV6-5; tentatively, D is TRBD2 (6 bases). CDR1 is MNHEY, CDR2 SVGAGI, per germline. V was cut by 2 bases and J by 3 bases, with 14 bases left in between. The CDR3 has 15 residues. CDR3 amino acids: CASSYAGKKGYEQYF. The DNA of the CDR3 is TGTGCCAGCAGTTACGCGGGGAAGAAGGGCTACGAGCAGTACTTC.

With regard to this clone: The junction shows a germline mismatch at one end, possibly a read error. V usage is TRBV2 and J usage is TRBJ1-3; maybe TRBD1 (5 bases). Germline lookup yields CDR1 SNHLY and CDR2 FYNNEI. The CDR3 totals 14 residues. The CDR3 DNA reads TGTGCCAGCAGGGAAGACAGCTCTGGAAACACCATATATTTT. Translation gives CASREDSSGNTIYF.

Regarding this clone: The same CDR3 is also encoded by other DNA sequences in this sample. The chain recombines TRBV27 with TRBJ1-1; perhaps TRBD1 as D (5 bases). The CDR3 sequence is 14 residues long. Germline CDR1 reads MNHEY; CDR2 reads SMNVEV (reference sequence). Trimming left V 2 bases short and J 3 bases short, with 10 bases between. CDR3 loop: CASSLVGGDTEAFF. CDR3 in DNA: TGTGCCAGCAGTTTAGTGGGGGGGGACACTGAAGCTTTCTTT.

The chain joins TRBV7-2 to TRBJ2-5; 7 bases fit TRBD2. V gave up 0 bases and J gave up 5 bases; unmatched junction bases: 3. This CDR3 spans 14 amino acids. The germline V gene has CDR1 SGHTA and CDR2 FQGNSA. As DNA, the CDR3 is TGTGCCAGCAGCTTAGCGCGGGGGTTGGAGACCCAGTACTTC. It codes for CASSLARGLETQYF.

The genes are TRBV7-9 and TRBJ1-2; 10 positions agree with TRBD1. CDR1 and CDR2 (germline): SEHNR, FQNEAQ (reference sequence). The CDR3 totals 15 residues. The ends lost 3 bases at V and 7 bases at J; junction bases unmatched: 8. DNA of the CDR3: TGTGCCAGCAGCTTGGGGACAGGGGAGAGAATTGGCTACACCTTC. Its protein is CASSLGTGERIGYTF.

CDR3 sequence (DNA): TGTGCCAGCAGTTTAGTAGGCAGGGGAGAGCAGTACTTC. The encoded protein is CASSLVGRGEQYF. The rearrangement joins TRBV27 to TRBJ2-7, with D possibly matching TRBD1 (6 bases). V shed 2 bases and J shed 7 bases, with 12 bases lying between them. Looked up from germline, CDR1 is MNHEY and CDR2 is SMNVEV (reference sequence). CDR3 length equals 13 residues.

This clone has more than one count but fewer than ten. The genes are TRBV7-9 and TRBJ1-2; D unresolved. Trimming stripped 1 base from V and 0 bases from J, with 12 bases between. Germline values: CDR1 SEHNR, CDR2 FQNEAQ (reference sequence). This CDR3 has 16 residues. The CDR3 region is CASSLDRQEANYGYTF. The DNA for the CDR3 is TGTGCCAGCAGCTTAGACAGACAAGAAGCTAACTATGGCTACACCTTC.

The chain is built from TRBV19 and TRBJ1-3, with TRBD1 as a possible D gene (6 bases). Germline assignment: CDR1 LNHDA and CDR2 SQIVND (reference sequence). V dropped 1 base and J dropped 2 bases, with 9 bases sitting between them. The CDR3 length is 15 residues. CDR3 amino acids: CASSIVSGAGNTIYF. The CDR3 DNA follows: TGTGCCAGTAGTATAGTGTCAGGGGCTGGAAACACCATATATTTT.

This chain joins TRBV9 and TRBJ2-1; D may be TRBD2 (5 bases). Germline-derived CDR1 and CDR2 are SGDLS and YYNGEE. V lost 3 bases and J 4 bases, leaving 11 bases between the germline ends. The CDR3 sequence is 14 residues long. Here the CDR3 reads CASSDSGDYNEQFF. The CDR3 DNA sequence: TGTGCCAGCAGCGATTCCGGGGATTACAATGAGCAGTTCTTC.

The chain is built from TRBV5-4 and TRBJ1-6; 11 bases align to TRBD1. V lost 4 bases to trimming and J lost 0 bases; unmatched junction nucleotides: 6. The CDR3 is 18 residues long. CDR1 SGHNT and CDR2 YYREEE come from the germline V gene (reference sequence). In DNA, the CDR3 is TGTGCCAGCAGCGATAGGACAGGGGGCGGCTCCTATAATTCACCCCTCCACTTT. Translating gives CASSDRTGGGSYNSPLHF.

The chain recombines TRBV5-4 with TRBJ2-7; D is uncertain. The V end was cut by 1 base, the J end by 6 bases, with 11 bases between. CDR1 SGHNT and CDR2 YYREEE come from the germline V gene (reference sequence). The CDR3 has 13 residues. The CDR3 is CASSLPTASEQYF. DNA of the CDR3: TGTGCCAGCAGCTTGCCAACCGCCAGCGAGCAGTACTTC.

This clone has just one count. V usage is TRBV30 and J usage is TRBJ1-2; TRBD1 is a possible D gene (5 bases). Germline V lookup: CDR1 GTSNPN, CDR2 SVGIG (reference sequence). CDR3 length: 12 amino acids. The CDR3 region is CAGEGINYGYTF. CDR3 nucleotide sequence: TGTGCGGGGGAGGGAATCAACTATGGCTACACCTTC. The full variable domain, with the rest looked up from reference TRBV30 and TRBJ1-2, is SQTIHQWPATLVQPVGSPLSLECTVEGTSNPNLYWYRQAAGRGLQLLFYSVGIGQISSEVPQNLSASRPQDRQFILSSKKLLLSDSGFYLCAGEGINYGYTFGSGTRLTVV.